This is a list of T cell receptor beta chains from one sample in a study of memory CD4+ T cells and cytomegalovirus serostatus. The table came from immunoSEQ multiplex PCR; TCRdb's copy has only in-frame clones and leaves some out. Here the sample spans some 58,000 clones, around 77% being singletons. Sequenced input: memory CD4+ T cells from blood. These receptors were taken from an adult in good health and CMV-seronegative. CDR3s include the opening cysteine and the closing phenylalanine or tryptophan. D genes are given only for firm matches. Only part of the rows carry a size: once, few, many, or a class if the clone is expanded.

TGTGCCAGCAGCCAAGAGCGACAGCAGGGATACGAGCAGTACTTC | CASSQERQQGYEQYF | TRBJ2-7 | - | - | 15 | TRBV4-2
TGCGCCAGCAGCTTGGCCCGGTCTGCAGGGGAAAAACTGTTTTTT | CASSLARSAGEKLFF | TRBJ1-4 | - | - | 15 | TRBV5-1
TGTGCCAGCATCGCGGGACAGGGGAGCGGTGGCTACACCTTC | CASIAGQGSGGYTF | TRBJ1-2 | once | TRBD1 | 14 | TRBV6-1
TGTGCAGGGCCCCGGAATAGCAATCAGCCCCAGCATTTT | CAGPRNSNQPQHF | TRBJ1-5 | - | - | 13 | TRBV7-7
TGTGCCAGCAGATCGGGACAGGAGAGGAATCAGCCCCAGCATTTT | CASRSGQERNQPQHF | TRBJ1-5 | once | TRBD1 | 15 | TRBV6-6
TGTGCCAGCAGCCGCCAACAGGGGAACACTGAAGCTTTCTTT | CASSRQQGNTEAFF | TRBJ1-1 | once | - | 14 | TRBV11-2
TGTGCCAGCAGCTTGGTGGCAGGTAGAAGGGAGACCCAGTACTTC | CASSLVAGRRETQYF | TRBJ2-5 | - | - | 15 | TRBV5-4
TGTGCCAGCAGCCTACAGGGGAATCAGCCCCAGCATTTT | CASSLQGNQPQHF | TRBJ1-5 | few | TRBD1 | 13 | TRBV11-2
TGTGCCTGGAGTGGGAGGGCCACTGAAGCTTTCTTT | CAWSGRATEAFF | TRBJ1-1 | - | - | 12 | TRBV30
TGCAGCGTTGAGGAGGGGCGCTATGGCTACACCTTC | CSVEEGRYGYTF | TRBJ1-2 | - | - | 12 | TRBV29-1
TGCAGTGCTAGGGGGGACGTACAAGCTTTCTTT | CSARGDVQAFF | TRBJ1-1 | few | - | 11 | TRBV20-1
TGTGCCAGCAGCCCAACTCCGACCGGGACAGGGAAGAGCAATGAGCAGTTCTTC | CASSPTPTGTGKSNEQFF | TRBJ2-1 | - | TRBD1 | 18 | TRBV7-9
TGCAGTGCAAGCAACTCCTACGAGCAGTACTTC | CSASNSYEQYF | TRBJ2-7 | - | - | 11 | TRBV20-1
TGTGCCAGCAGCCCAAGTCTGGGGGTAAGACCATCCTACGAGCAGTACTTC | CASSPSLGVRPSYEQYF | TRBJ2-7 | - | - | 17 | TRBV2
TGTGCCAGCAGCTTAGGCCCGGGACAGCTGGCAGAAAAACTGTTTTTT | CASSLGPGQLAEKLFF | TRBJ1-4 | once | TRBD1 | 16 | TRBV11-2
TGTGCCAGCAGTTTATGGGGCAGGGGGGACACCGGGGAGCTGTTTTTT | CASSLWGRGDTGELFF | TRBJ2-2 | - | - | 16 | TRBV27
TGTGCCAGCAGTGAAGGACTGCAGAGGTACAATGAGCAGTTCTTC | CASSEGLQRYNEQFF | TRBJ2-1 | - | - | 15 | TRBV6-1
TGTGCCTGGAGGGGGGACAGGGGTAATTCACCCCTCCACTTT | CAWRGDRGNSPLHF | TRBJ1-6 | - | TRBD1 | 14 | TRBV30
TGTGCCAGCAGCTTGTTGGGACAGGGTATGGGTGAGCAGTTCTTC | CASSLLGQGMGEQFF | TRBJ2-1 | - | TRBD1 | 15 | TRBV5-6
TGTGCCAGCAGCTTAGGAGCTCAGGGTAAAGGCTGGGAGACCCAGTACTTC | CASSLGAQGKGWETQYF | TRBJ2-5 | - | - | 17 | TRBV11-2
TGTGCCAGCGTTGGGTTGGCAGTGCTGAGGGGCGAGCAGTACTTC | CASVGLAVLRGEQYF | TRBJ2-7 | - | - | 15 | TRBV6-1
TGTGCCATCAGACCCAGGGGGCAGTCGAACACTGAAGCTTTCTTT | CAIRPRGQSNTEAFF | TRBJ1-1 | - | TRBD1 | 15 | TRBV10-3
TGTGCCAGCATAATCAGGGGACAGTCACTACTTACTAGCACAGATACGCAGTATTTT | CASIIRGQSLLTSTDTQYF | TRBJ2-3 | - | TRBD1 | 19 | TRBV2
TGTGCCAGCAGCACCTGGGCGTTTAGGGGCGTTTACTACGAGCAGTACTTC | CASSTWAFRGVYYEQYF | TRBJ2-7 | once | - | 17 | TRBV21-1
TGTGCCAGCAGTCCCCTGGGGGGGCGAGGCGGGGAGCTGTTTTTT | CASSPLGGRGGELFF | TRBJ2-2 | - | - | 15 | TRBV2
TGTGCCAGCAGCACCCAGGGGACTGGGAACACTGAAGCTTTCTTT | CASSTQGTGNTEAFF | TRBJ1-1 | - | - | 15 | TRBV7-8
TGCGCCAGCAGGGCAGTTGCAACTAATGAAAAACTGTTTTTT | CASRAVATNEKLFF | TRBJ1-4 | once | - | 14 | TRBV5-1
TGTGCCAGCAGCGTAGGGTACAATGAGCAGTTCTTC | CASSVGYNEQFF | TRBJ2-1 | once | - | 12 | TRBV9
TGTGCCAGCAGCACCACCCGAGGGGGGTTCGGCTACACCTTC | CASSTTRGGFGYTF | TRBJ1-2 | - | - | 14 | TRBV7-9
TGTGCCAGCAGTTCTACACCGGGACAGGGCCGAGGGGAGCAGTACTTC | CASSSTPGQGRGEQYF | TRBJ2-7 | - | TRBD1 | 16 | TRBV28
TGTGCCACCGGACAGTTTAGCAATCAGCCCCAGCATTTT | CATGQFSNQPQHF | TRBJ1-5 | - | - | 13 | TRBV27
TGTGCCATCAGTGCTAACAGGGGCGACACCGGGGAGCTGTTTTTT | CAISANRGDTGELFF | TRBJ2-2 | - | TRBD1 | 15 | TRBV10-3
TGTGCCAGCAGCCAAAGTCTCTCCACAGATACGCAGTATTTT | CASSQSLSTDTQYF | TRBJ2-3 | - | - | 14 | TRBV14
TGTGCCAGTAGTGAGCCCCGGGACTGGAACCACAATGAGCAGTTCTTC | CASSEPRDWNHNEQFF | TRBJ2-1 | - | - | 16 | TRBV19
TGTGCCAGCAGTTTTTCCAGGAGCTATGGCTACACCTTC | CASSFSRSYGYTF | TRBJ1-2 | - | - | 13 | TRBV28
TGTGCCAGCAGATCCGGGACAGGGGATGGAGCTTTCTTT | CASRSGTGDGAFF | TRBJ1-1 | once | TRBD1 | 13 | TRBV7-9
TGTGCCAGCAGCTTAGGCCAACTAAGGACAAACACTGAAGCTTTCTTT | CASSLGQLRTNTEAFF | TRBJ1-1 | - | - | 16 | TRBV7-6
TGTGCCAGCAGTTCTGGTCTTGTCAATGAGCAGTTCTTC | CASSSGLVNEQFF | TRBJ2-1 | - | - | 13 | TRBV28
TGCGCCACCCCCATTCGACTGCGCATAAATAATTCACCCCTCCACTTT | CATPIRLRINNSPLHF | TRBJ1-6 | - | - | 16 | TRBV10-2
TGTGCCAGCAGCTTGGAATTAGGGGGTGAAAAACTGTTTTTT | CASSLELGGEKLFF | TRBJ1-4 | - | - | 14 | TRBV5-4
TGTGCCAGCAGCTTAGCCCGTGGGGTCACCTACGGCACAGATACGCAGTATTTT | CASSLARGVTYGTDTQYF | TRBJ2-3 | - | - | 18 | TRBV7-9
TGCGCCAGCAGCTTGGAGCGGTCAACTAATGAAAAACTGTTTTTT | CASSLERSTNEKLFF | TRBJ1-4 | - | - | 15 | TRBV5-1
TGTGCCAGCTCACCAAGGACTAGCGGGGCAGGGGAGACCCAGTACTTC | CASSPRTSGAGETQYF | TRBJ2-5 | - | TRBD2 | 16 | TRBV18
TGTGCCACCGAAGGCCCGGGACCTAATCCAGATACGCAGTATTTT | CATEGPGPNPDTQYF | TRBJ2-3 | once | - | 15 | TRBV6-6
TGTGCCAGCAGTGGGGCCGGAGGCTTAGCTAACTATGGCTACACCTTC | CASSGAGGLANYGYTF | TRBJ1-2 | - | - | 16 | TRBV25-1
TGTGCCAGCTCACCACCGACAGGGTACTATGGCTACACCTTC | CASSPPTGYYGYTF | TRBJ1-2 | - | TRBD1 | 14 | TRBV18
TGTGCCAGCAGCTTAGCTTCCCACAGGGGTGGGGGTTTTAACTATGGCTACACCTTC | CASSLASHRGGGFNYGYTF | TRBJ1-2 | once | TRBD1 | 19 | TRBV7-8
TGTGCCAGCAAGACAGGGCTCAACGAGCAGTACTTC | CASKTGLNEQYF | TRBJ2-7 | - | TRBD1 | 12 | TRBV6-5
TGTGCCAGCAGTTTTCCGGGGGCAGGGGAAAAACTGTTTTTT | CASSFPGAGEKLFF | TRBJ1-4 | - | - | 14 | TRBV28
TGTGCCAGCAGCCCTGACAGGGCGAGGTCCTACGAGCAGTACTTC | CASSPDRARSYEQYF | TRBJ2-7 | - | TRBD1 | 15 | TRBV7-2
TGTGCCAGCAGTCCGGGGGGCACGGGTGAAAAACTGTTTTTT | CASSPGGTGEKLFF | TRBJ1-4 | - | - | 14 | TRBV28
TGCAGCGTAGGGACTAGCGGTGGTTACGAGCAGTACTTC | CSVGTSGGYEQYF | TRBJ2-7 | - | TRBD2 | 13 | TRBV29-1
TGCGCCAGCAGCTTGGAAACAGGGTTAGGAGGAAACACCATATATTTT | CASSLETGLGGNTIYF | TRBJ1-3 | - | - | 16 | TRBV5-1